This is a list of T cell receptor beta chains from one sample in a study of shared clonotypes between healthy human individuals. Method: immunoSEQ multiplex PCR; TCRdb's copy keeps in-frame clones and lacks some. Here the sample spans 950,000 to 1,100,000 clones, about 80% being singletons. The sample comprised memory CD4+ T cells from PBMCs. Source of these receptors: a young man in good health. Some clones in this sample may be carry-over from other donors' samples. CDR3s leave out the opening cysteine and the closing phenylalanine or tryptophan. For some rows the clone size is stated as once, few or many, or as a class when expanded; others skip it.

. | 14 | TRBJ2-1 | TRBV7-2 | ASSLAGGPTYNEQF
. | 13 | TRBJ1-6 | TRBV2 | ASSGGLTGHSPLH
. | 12 | TRBJ1-1 | TRBV30 | ACHRPPGNTEAF
. | 14 | TRBJ2-5 | TRBV7-2 | ASSSHGTSGKPTQY
. | 11 | TRBJ1-1 | TRBV19 | ASSEDQLGEAF
. | 15 | TRBJ2-7 | TRBV11-1 | ASSLGRGTDTFYEQY
. | 12 | TRBJ2-3 | TRBV28 | ASAYGTGGDTQY
. | 12 | TRBJ2-2 | TRBV5-1 | ASSTGLARGELF
. | 12 | TRBJ1-2 | TRBV7-9 | ASSLGTGPYGYT
few | 12 | TRBJ2-2 | TRBV9 | ASSPRGDTGELF
. | 12 | TRBJ2-7 | TRBV27 | ASSFRDGSYEQY
. | 17 | TRBJ2-7 | TRBV28 | ASSLGGGLAGGRSYEQY
. | 11 | TRBJ1-3 | TRBV30 | AWTGGFGNTIY
. | 22 | TRBJ1-5 | TRBV21-1 | ASSKLGRKQGELYFPYSNQPQH
. | 11 | TRBJ1-2 | TRBV29-1 | SVEDEVHYGYT
. | 13 | TRBJ1-4 | TRBV2 | ASSGGQTDNEKLF
. | 12 | TRBJ1-2 | TRBV28 | ASSTTGEYYGYT
many | 13 | TRBJ1-2 | TRBV18 | ASSPDMTGAAGYT
. | 12 | TRBJ1-1 | TRBV5-1 | ASSLYGWNTEAF
. | 14 | TRBJ2-2 | TRBV4-2 | ASSQHITGGGGELF
. | 12 | TRBJ1-4 | TRBV2 | ASSGGTGREKLF
. | 11 | TRBJ1-2 | TRBV5-3 | ARSQDRNYGYT
. | 14 | TRBJ2-7 | TRBV28 | ASSTPGTRLTYEQY
. | 12 | TRBJ1-3 | TRBV7-9 | ASSAGVPGNTIY
many | 10 | TRBJ2-1 | TRBV6-1 | ASSGGYNEQF
. | 11 | TRBJ1-1 | TRBV6-1 | AISRGGEGEAF
. | 12 | TRBJ1-1 | TRBV4-2 | ASSQDKGSLEAF
. | 9 | TRBJ2-1 | TRBV20-1 | SASSGPQQF
once | 14 | TRBJ2-7 | TRBV4-3 | ASSQEILAGGYEQY
. | 12 | TRBJ2-5 | TRBV18 | ASSPRTRSGTQY
. | 11 | TRBJ1-2 | TRBV29-1 | SAANGQLGGYT
. | 10 | TRBJ2-7 | TRBV14 | ASSQDFGIQY
. | 9 | TRBJ2-1 | TRBV30 | AWEDYNEQF
few | 15 | TRBJ2-5 | TRBV19 | ASSTPGGTSPKETQY
. | 11 | TRBJ2-2 | TRBV5-1 | ASRSILTGELF
few | 15 | TRBJ2-2 | TRBV29-1 | SVKGTASLANTGELF
. | 10 | TRBJ2-1 | TRBV2 | ASSVQGPGQF
. | 11 | TRBJ1-1 | TRBV11-2 | ASTRGLLTEAF
. | 14 | TRBJ2-2 | TRBV11-1 | ASSWTGVNLDRELF
many | 12 | TRBJ2-3 | TRBV9 | ASSASVGPDTQY
few | 14 | TRBJ2-5 | TRBV12-2 | ASRTPPRLAEGTQY
. | 11 | TRBJ1-1 | TRBV7-9 | ASSALMNTEAF
. | 12 | TRBJ2-2 | TRBV9 | ASSVGLTTGELF
. | 13 | TRBJ1-3 | TRBV6-5 | ASRPQGKSGNTIY
. | 13 | TRBJ2-2 | TRBV7-2 | ASSVRDRAIGELF
. | 13 | TRBJ2-7 | TRBV5-1 | ASSPRTSGPYEQY
. | 12 | TRBJ1-4 | TRBV28 | ASRGAATNEKLF
. | 11 | TRBJ1-1 | TRBV6-6 | ASGGRGAAEAF
many | 13 | TRBJ2-7 | TRBV5-1 | ASSLAAGSSYEQY
. | 10 | TRBJ2-7 | TRBV19 | ASGQISSEQY